The entry that follows covers one TCR beta chain sequence. The antigen it binds to is not known. No much larger clone exists at a distance of one base, and base qualities are not known. The TCR beta CDR3 regions were amplified from RNA transcripts. The TCR CDR3 was subjected to a first round of RT-PCR using the HTBI primer set and the Qiagen OneStep RT-PCR kit. Libraries were constructed in a second round of multiplex PCR, after which size selection and purification were carried out. Sequencing of the libraries was done on an Illumina HiSeq2000 using paired-end 100 bp reads. On the study's bioinformatics: SOAPnuke was used to process the raw data, throwing out any read that contained adapters or uncalled bases, had a mean Phred below 15, or lacked an exact constant-primer or identifier match. High-quality paired reads were merged with COPE v1.2.5, and unique nucleotide sequences were defined as clonotypes. MiTCR v1.1 was used to align clonotypes to the IMGT TRBV, TRBD and TRBJ reference segments. The analysis included only V-J combinations with a frequency above 0.0001, which together covered 99.2% of the repertoires. The TCS score was defined as F50 (clonal expansion) divided by E x V (chaos), with BLOSUM62-based TCRdist calculated between CDR3 peptides within each V-J. Welch's t-statistics and random forest reduced 500 to 550 V-J features to under 15, which were used in a naive Bayes classifier (R e1071). TCRdb applied fastp at Q25 and MiXCR to the public reads, then kept only in-frame beta chains. All rows with the same CDR3 protein become a single entry with the most common DNA and genes. These V and J calls rely on TCRdb rather than the paper's analysis. The table for this sample lists about 600,000 distinct CDR3 sequences; over 12% of them were counted only once. 7.1% of the sample rests with the top ten.

Moderately to severely active disease, a Clinical Activity Score of at least 3, a NOSPECS grade of at least 4, and a duration under 3 months were present in ophthalmopathy patients. Any patient with an uncontrolled infection, another autoimmune disease, pregnancy or lactation was excluded. Clinical symptoms, serum thyroxine and TRAb, thyroid ultrasound, and orbital computed tomography formed the basis for the diagnoses. Ficoll-Paque density gradient centrifugation was used to isolate PBMCs from 10 ml of fresh peripheral blood. Trizol reagent was used to extract total RNA, and RNA quality was then checked on an Agilent 2100 Bioanalyzer. The data are from a study of T cells in Graves' hyperthyroidism and ophthalmopathy (dated by TCRdb to between 2018 and 2020). Turning to the overall study: Peripheral blood samples were taken at the time of initial diagnosis, prior to any treatment. A discovery cohort of around 98 patients, 43 with Graves' ophthalmopathy and fewer than 65 with stable Graves' hyperthyroidism, was used to find distinguishing TCR V-J signatures. According to the paper, TCR Vbeta CDR3 sequencing was carried out on about 140 peripheral blood samples, which came from 40 to 45 ophthalmopathy, 75 or so hyperthyroidism and about 17 progressor patients. An independent validation cohort of some 18 hyperthyroidism patients and more than 15 patients who later progressed to ophthalmopathy tested prospective prediction of ophthalmopathy. The 90 to 100 discovery patients were randomly divided into training and test sets at a 7:3 ratio. The study also compared thyroid tissue and blood T-cell repertoires from about 6 Graves' hyperthyroidism patients. Following sampling, methimazole starting at 30 mg daily was given to hyperthyroidism patients, and high-dose intravenous methylprednisolone was given to ophthalmopathy patients. The paper as a whole reports these results and caveats: In validation, the model predicted progression to ophthalmopathy with approximately 71% sensitivity and 72% to 75% specificity, a median of 6.5 months before onset. Most expanded thyroid clonotypes (frequency above 0.001) were also detected in blood, suggesting blood repertoires may reflect thyroid immune responses. No statistical method was used to fix the sample size in advance, and group allocation was not hidden from the investigators. Ophthalmopathy was separated from stable hyperthyroidism by a 13 V-J signature model, with over 85% sensitivity and around 81% specificity obtained in cross-validation and 80%/75% obtained in testing.

As encoded in the germline V gene (reference sequence), CDR1 is LNHDA while CDR2 is SQIVND. Inclusive of the bounding cysteine and phenylalanine, the CDR3 is 14 residues long. Only CDR3 DNA is held: 42 bases, read in frame from base 1. Deletion took 4 bases off V and 3 bases off J, with a span of 9 bases between the germline ends. This clonotype was obtained from a woman aged 18-30 years with Graves' ophthalmopathy. The rearrangement joined TRBV19 to TRBJ2-2, with the D segment identity uncertain. Material for sequencing was blood. The DNA reads as follows: TGTGCCAGTAGTACCGGGTGGGACACCGGGGAGCTGTTTTTT. Its protein product is CASSTGWDTGELFF.